This T cell receptor beta chain derives from a study of memory CD4+ T cells and cytomegalovirus serostatus. In the study overall: This sample comes from healthy Belgian adults, fewer than 10 CMV seropositive, 24 seronegative.

Only in-frame clones appear in the TCRdb table, and some are missing; sequencing was by immunoSEQ multiplex PCR. The profile covers 46,000 or so clones, with around 78% appearing a single time and 0.75% to 1% taken by the ten largest. Single viable CD3+CD4+CD8-CD45RO+ cells were sorted as the memory CD4+ T cells. The V gene end was trimmed by 4 bases and the J gene end by 7 bases; junction bases not matched to a gene: 8. Germline CDR1 reads SGHAT; CDR2 reads FQNNGV. This CDR3 spans 16 amino acids. The chain couples TRBV11-2 to TRBJ2-1; 12 bases line up with TRBD2. Material for sequencing was memory CD4+ T cells from blood. This clonotype was sampled from an adult in good health and CMV-seronegative. CDR3: CASSSRLAGAGNEQFF. As DNA, the CDR3 is TGTGCCAGCAGCTCCCGACTAGCGGGGGCGGGGAATGAGCAGTTCTTC.